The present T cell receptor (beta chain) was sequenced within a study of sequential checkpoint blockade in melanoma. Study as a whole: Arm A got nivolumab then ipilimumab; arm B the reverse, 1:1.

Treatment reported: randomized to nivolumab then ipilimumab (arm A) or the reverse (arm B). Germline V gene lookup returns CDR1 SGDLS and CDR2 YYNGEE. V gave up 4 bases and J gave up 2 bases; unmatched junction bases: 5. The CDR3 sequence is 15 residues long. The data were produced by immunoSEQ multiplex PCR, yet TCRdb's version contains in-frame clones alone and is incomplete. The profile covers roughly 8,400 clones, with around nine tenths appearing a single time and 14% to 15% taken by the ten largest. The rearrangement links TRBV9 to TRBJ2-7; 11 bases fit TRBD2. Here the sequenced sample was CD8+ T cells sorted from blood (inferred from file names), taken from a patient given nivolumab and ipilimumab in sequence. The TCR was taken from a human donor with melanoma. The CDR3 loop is CASSHGTSGTYEQYF. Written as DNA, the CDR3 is TGTGCCAGCAGCCACGGGACTAGCGGAACCTACGAGCAGTACTTC.